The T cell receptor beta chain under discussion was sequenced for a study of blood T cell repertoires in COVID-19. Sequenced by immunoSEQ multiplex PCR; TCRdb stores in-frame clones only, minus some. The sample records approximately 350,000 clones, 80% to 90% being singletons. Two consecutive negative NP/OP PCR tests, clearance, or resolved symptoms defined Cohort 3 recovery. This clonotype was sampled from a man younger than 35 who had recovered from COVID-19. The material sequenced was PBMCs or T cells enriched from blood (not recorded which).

The CDR3 loop reads CASTSPGLAAYEQYF. For the CDR3, the DNA is TGTGCCAGCACCTCCCCAGGACTAGCGGCCTACGAGCAGTACTTC. V is TRBV7-2 and J is TRBJ2-7; 10 positions match TRBD2. CDR1 and CDR2 from the germline V gene are SGHTA and FQGNSA. This CDR3 is built from 15 residues. Trimming took 7 bases from V and 2 from J; bases not matched to a gene: 8.